A single sample is the source of the 24 T cell receptor beta chains below, sequenced in a study of OX40 agonist ivuxolimab in advanced cancers. Produced via immunoSEQ multiplex PCR; TCRdb's table is partial and in-frame only. The sample includes under 85,000 clones, about 81% seen only once; the top ten take around 2.4%. This specimen consisted of CD4+ or CD8+ T cells sorted from blood, obtained in a trial of the OX40 agonist ivuxolimab. These TCRs come from an adult with an advanced solid tumor such as melanoma, head and neck, liver or kidney cancer.

The CDR3 sequence is CASSLGASGRETQYF. Here the CDR3 DNA reads TGTGCCAGCAGCTTAGGGGCTAGCGGGAGAGAGACCCAGTACTTC. The chain recombines TRBV7-3 with TRBJ2-5, with 10 bases aligning to TRBD2. In germline, CDR1 is SGHTA, CDR2 FQGTGA. With V trimmed by 2 bases and J by 4 bases, 4 bases remained unmatched. The CDR3 sequence is 15 residues long.

Here the CDR3 reads CASSYPGEGNTIYF. CDR3 DNA sequence: TGTGCCAGCAGTTATCCGGGGGAAGGAAACACCATATATTTT. V and J are TRBV6-6 and TRBJ1-3, with D possibly matching TRBD1 (5 bases). CDR1 MNHNY and CDR2 SVGAGI come from the germline V gene (reference sequence). The CDR3 loop spans 14 amino acids. Trimming shortened V by 3 bases and J by 4 bases, and 10 bases separated the two germline ends.

The chain employs TRBV5-4 and TRBJ2-1; TRBD2 aligns across 11 bases. The length of the CDR3 is 16 residues. Looked up from germline, CDR1 is SGHNT and CDR2 is YYREEE (reference sequence). The V segment lost 3 bases and the J segment 5 bases; nucleotides outside the gene matches: 7. CDR3 sequence: CASSWGGTSGNNEQFF. CDR3 nucleotide sequence: TGTGCCAGCAGCTGGGGAGGGACTAGCGGAAACAATGAGCAGTTCTTC.

This clone has only one observation. The chain is built from TRBV19 and TRBJ2-7; a weak D match, TRBD2 (6 bases). The germline CDR1 and CDR2 sequences are LNHDA and SQIVND (reference sequence). With 6 bases removed from V and 6 bases from J, the gap between germline ends came to 15 bases. The CDR3 has 13 amino acids. The CDR3 bases are TGTGCCAGTAGCGCAGTCGTGGGGGGCGAGCAGTACTTC. Translation: CASSAVVGGEQYF. Based on the CDR3 plus reference TRBV19 and TRBJ2-7, the full variable domain is DGGITQSPKYLFRKEGQNVTLSCEQNLNHDAMYWYRQDPGQGLRLIYYSQIVNDFQKGDIAEGYSVSREKKESFPLTVTSAQKNPTAFYLCASSAVVGGEQYFGPGTRLTVT.

This clone was observed once. The chain couples TRBV11-2 to TRBJ1-2; no firm D call. The germline gives CDR1 SGHAT, CDR2 FQNNGV. CDR3 size: 13 residues. The germline V and J ends were trimmed by 0 bases and 5 bases, with 7 bases remaining between them. The chain's CDR3 is CASSLEGQYGYTF. CDR3 nucleotides: TGTGCCAGCAGCTTAGAAGGGCAGTATGGCTACACCTTC.

The chain combines TRBV7-6 with TRBJ1-3; the D gene is possibly TRBD1 (6 bases). Germline CDR1 and CDR2: SGHVS and FNYEAQ. The CDR3 covers 17 residues. V lost 4 bases and J 0 bases, leaving 16 bases between the germline ends. CDR3 residues: CASSSRQVRLSGNTIYF. Here the CDR3 DNA reads TGTGCCAGCAGCTCTAGACAGGTCCGACTCTCTGGAAACACCATATATTTT.

This chain joins TRBV7-2 and TRBJ2-1, with 15 bases that match TRBD2. V lost 5 bases and J lost 11; bases outside the gene matches: 7. The CDR3 runs to 15 residues. The V gene's germline CDR1 is SGHTA and CDR2 FQGNSA. CDR3 bases: TGTGCCAGCAGCCCCCGGACTAGCGGGGGGGTGAAGCAGTTCTTC. Its protein product is CASSPRTSGGVKQFF.

The CDR3 DNA reads as TGTGCCAGCTCACCACGGGTCCCTGCGAATGAAAAACTGTTTTTT. This translates into CASSPRVPANEKLFF. The chain uses TRBV18 and TRBJ1-4; D is unresolved. Germline CDR1 is KGHSH and CDR2 is LQKENI. CDR3 size: 15 residues. The V and J ends lost 1 base and 5 bases respectively, with 11 bases between them. Full variable domain (missing parts from reference TRBV18 and TRBJ1-4): NAGVMQNPRHLVRRRGQEARLRCSPMKGHSHVYWYRQLPEEGLKFMVYLQKENIIDESGMPKERFSAEFPKEGPSILRIQQVVRGDSAAYFCASSPRVPANEKLFFGSGTQLSVL.

The chain is built from TRBV5-4 and TRBJ1-1, with D possibly being TRBD1 (5 bases). This CDR3 is built from 11 residues. The ends were cut back, 4 bases at V and 7 bases at J, with 8 bases in the middle. Germline loops: CDR1 SGHNT, CDR2 YYREEE (reference sequence). CDR3 in amino acids: CASSRDDEAFF. The CDR3 bases are TGTGCCAGCAGCCGGGACGATGAAGCTTTCTTT.

Here the CDR3 reads CATSRARAQGPYGYTF. CDR3 coding DNA: TGTGCCACCAGCAGAGCCCGGGCACAGGGGCCCTATGGCTACACCTTC. The chain links TRBV15 to TRBJ1-2; 7 bases are a match to TRBD1. CDR3 length: 16 residues. The ends lost 1 base at V and 4 bases at J; junction bases unmatched: 9. The germline V gene has CDR1 LNHNV and CDR2 YYDKDF (reference sequence). Complete variable domain (other parts from reference TRBV15 and TRBJ1-2): DAMVIQNPRYQVTQFGKPVTLSCSQTLNHNVMYWYQQKSSQAPKLLFHYYDKDFNNEADTPDNFQSRRPNTSFCFLDIRSPGLGDTAMYLCATSRARAQGPYGYTFGSGTRLTVV.

The genes are TRBV19 and TRBJ1-5; D remains unclear. Germline CDR1 is LNHDA and CDR2 is SQIVND (reference sequence). The CDR3 extends over 18 amino acids. V lost 9 bases and J 0 bases, leaving 24 bases between the germline ends. CDR3 sequence (DNA): TGTGCCAGCCTATCCGGGGAGCCCTACCCCTTTAGCAATCAGCCCCAGCATTTT. Protein product: CASLSGEPYPFSNQPQHF.

The chain carries TRBV5-8 and TRBJ1-2; D is unclear. The CDR3 has 16 residues. In germline, CDR1 is SGHTS, CDR2 YDEGEE. With 0 bases removed from V and 0 bases from J, the gap between germline ends came to 12 bases. CDR3 sequence reads: CASSLAAAGANYGYTF. CDR3 DNA: TGTGCCAGCAGCTTGGCGGCGGCAGGTGCTAACTATGGCTACACCTTC.

V usage is TRBV11-2 and J usage is TRBJ2-1; TRBD2 agrees at 7 bases. J gave up 8 bases and V 4 bases, and 11 bases lay outside the gene matches. The CDR3 spans 15 residues. CDR1 and CDR2 (germline): SGHAT, FQNNGV. The CDR3, as DNA: TGTGCCAGCAGCTCATCGGGAGGAAGACTCCATGAGCAGTTCTTC. Translating gives CASSSSGGRLHEQFF. The full variable domain, rest sourced from reference TRBV11-2 and TRBJ2-1, is EAGVAQSPRYKIIEKRQSVAFWCNPISGHATLYWYQQILGQGPKLLIQFQNNGVVDDSQLPKDRFSAERLKGVDSTLKIQPAKLEDSAVYLCASSSSGGRLHEQFFGPGTRLTVL.

V and J are TRBV7-2 and TRBJ1-4; possible D gene TRBD1, 5 bases. This CDR3 region has 16 residues. Germline V gene lookup returns CDR1 SGHTA and CDR2 FQGNSA. Trimming took off 5 bases at V and 10 bases at J, with 23 bases between the two ends. The CDR3 region has the DNA TGTGCCAGCAGCCAGGAGCCCCCTACCACCGGGGGAAAACTGTTTTTT. Amino acid sequence: CASSQEPPTTGGKLFF.

This clone was seen a handful of times. The V gene is TRBV11-2, the J gene TRBJ1-2, with TRBD1 identical over 7 bases. Germline trimming cut 5 bases from V and 3 bases from J; bases unmatched to any gene: 12. The CDR3 sequence is 16 residues long. CDR1 is SGHAT, CDR2 FQNNGV, per germline. The CDR3 region has the DNA TGTGCCAGCAGCAAGACGGACAGGCCCATGCACTATGGCTACACCTTC. It is translated as CASSKTDRPMHYGYTF.

This clone was observed a single time. The genes are TRBV7-2 and TRBJ2-2; no clear D gene. This CDR3 region has 12 residues. The germline V gene has CDR1 SGHTA and CDR2 FQGNSA. V was shortened by 3 bases and J by 2 bases, with 1 base between the two germline ends. The CDR3 nucleotides read TGTGCCAGCAGCTTTAACACCGGGGAGCTGTTTTTT. It encodes CASSFNTGELFF.

The rearrangement links TRBV14 to TRBJ1-2, with TRBD1 as a possible D gene (5 bases). Trimming pared 4 bases from V and 5 bases from J, leaving 17 bases between. This CDR3 is built from 15 residues. Germline V CDR1 and CDR2: SGHDN, FVKESK. CDR3 loop: CASSPQQRGNYGYTF. Here the CDR3 DNA reads TGTGCCAGCAGCCCCCAGCAGAGGGGTAATTATGGCTACACCTTC.

This clone was detected only once. J is TRBJ2-6 and V is TRBV25-1; no clear D. The CDR3 covers 15 residues. V lost 3 bases, J lost 3 bases, and 9 bases lay in between. Germline V CDR1 and CDR2: MGHDK, SYGVNS. Here the CDR3 reads CASSEVDRGANVLTF. CDR3 in DNA: TGTGCCAGCAGTGAGGTGGATCGTGGGGCCAACGTCCTGACTTTC.

The chain uses TRBV11-3 and TRBJ2-3; TRBD2 aligns across 9 bases. CDR1 is SGHNT and CDR2 is YENEEA in the germline V gene. The V segment lost 4 bases and the J segment 1 base; nucleotides outside the gene matches: 9. The CDR3 runs to 17 residues. CDR3 loop: CASSSGKLAGGTDTQYF. The CDR3 nucleotides are TGTGCCAGCAGCTCCGGAAAATTAGCGGGAGGCACAGATACGCAGTATTTT.

This clone is a singleton in its sample. This chain uses TRBV19 with TRBJ2-1; the D gene is possibly TRBD2 (5 bases). Deletions cut 5 bases from V and 4 bases from J, with 21 bases between. The length of the CDR3 is 17 residues. Germline CDR1 LNHDA, CDR2 SQIVND (reference sequence). Here the CDR3 DNA reads TGTGCCAGTAGTCGAGACTATTACCGGTCCCTGTACAATGAGCAGTTCTTC. Translating gives CASSRDYYRSLYNEQFF.

The chain couples TRBV11-2 to TRBJ2-1, with 8 bases fitting TRBD1. CDR1 SGHAT and CDR2 FQNNGV come from the germline V gene. V gave up 0 bases and J gave up 2 bases; unmatched junction bases: 15. The CDR3 runs to 20 residues. CDR3 sequence: CASSLEVRGTGPFAYNEQFF. The CDR3 DNA follows: TGTGCCAGCAGCTTAGAAGTACGGGGGACAGGACCCTTCGCCTACAATGAGCAGTTCTTC. Complete variable domain (other parts from reference TRBV11-2 and TRBJ2-1): EAGVAQSPRYKIIEKRQSVAFWCNPISGHATLYWYQQILGQGPKLLIQFQNNGVVDDSQLPKDRFSAERLKGVDSTLKIQPAKLEDSAVYLCASSLEVRGTGPFAYNEQFFGPGTRLTVL.

This chain connects TRBV6-5 to TRBJ1-2; no clear D gene. Germline V gene lookup returns CDR1 MNHEY and CDR2 SVGAGI. V was trimmed by 2 bases and J by 13 bases, leaving 11 bases between them. There are 11 residues in the CDR3. CDR3 sequence (DNA): TGTGCCAGCAGTTACCCCGGTCCCTGCACCTTC. It encodes CASSYPGPCTF.

The rearrangement links TRBV6-5 to TRBJ2-1, with D perhaps TRBD2 (6 bases). With 2 bases removed from V and 9 bases from J, the gap between germline ends came to 8 bases. Germline CDR1 reads MNHEY; CDR2 reads SVGAGI. The length of the CDR3 is 12 residues. The CDR3 DNA is TGTGCCAGCAGTTACAGGGGAGGTGAGCAGTTCTTC. Translation gives CASSYRGGEQFF.

V gene TRBV11-3 combines with J gene TRBJ2-1; TRBD2 matches 16 bases. The CDR3 is 16 residues long. V gave up 4 bases and J gave up 9 bases; unmatched junction bases: 6. The germline CDR1 and CDR2 sequences are SGHNT and YENEEA. As DNA, the CDR3 is TGTGCCAGCAGCTCGGGACTAGCGGGAGGGGCGCGTGAGCAGTTCTTC. Its translation is CASSSGLAGGAREQFF.